The 25 T cell receptor beta chains in this list originate from one sample, sequenced in a study of radiotherapy plus CTLA-4 blockade in lung cancer. TCRdb's copy holds only in-frame clones and misses some; the assay was immunoSEQ multiplex PCR. The sample records about 73,000 clones, roughly 84% being singletons. Sample: peripheral blood, taken from a patient treated with radiotherapy plus ipilimumab. These receptors were collected from a human donor with non-small cell lung cancer that progressed on radiotherapy plus ipilimumab.

This clone was seen once. The chain combines TRBV19 with TRBJ1-4; D uncertain. CDR3 size: 14 residues. V was pared by 4 bases and J by 0 bases, with 6 bases between. CDR1 is LNHDA, CDR2 SQIVND, per germline (reference sequence). The CDR3 sequence: CASSNIATNEKLFF. CDR3 in DNA: TGTGCCAGTAGTAACATCGCAACTAATGAAAAACTGTTTTTT.

This rearrangement joins TRBV6-6 to TRBJ1-2; D unclear. The CDR3 consists of 16 residues. V shed 0 bases and J shed 6 bases, with 17 bases lying between them. Germline values: CDR1 MNHNY, CDR2 SVGAGI (reference sequence). The CDR3 nucleotides read TGTGCCAGCAGTTACTCTTTGTTGCCGGGGAATGATGGCTACACCTTC. Translation: CASSYSLLPGNDGYTF.

The J gene is TRBJ1-5, the V gene TRBV7-6; D ambiguous. The CDR3 consists of 13 residues. V shed 5 bases and J shed 3 bases, with 8 bases lying between them. Looked up from germline, CDR1 is SGHVS and CDR2 is FNYEAQ. The CDR3 bases are TGTGCCAGCAGCCGGGATCCCAATCAGCCCCAGCATTTT. It specifies CASSRDPNQPQHF.

CDR3 coding DNA: TGTGCCAGTAGTGCCGACCGAAGTGAGACCCAGTACTTC. As protein: CASSADRSETQYF. The chain combines TRBV19 with TRBJ2-5; D is undetermined. V lost 5 bases to trimming and J lost 5 bases, with 12 bases between them. This CDR3 has 13 amino acids. Germline assignment: CDR1 LNHDA and CDR2 SQIVND (reference sequence).

The J gene is TRBJ1-6, the V gene TRBV4-1, with 7 bases aligning to TRBD1. The V gene's germline CDR1 is MGHRA and CDR2 YSYEKL. Trimming removed 6 bases from V and 9 bases from J; junction bases left unmatched: 8. The CDR3 loop spans 14 amino acids. The chain's CDR3 is CASREQGSRSPLHF. CDR3 DNA sequence: TGCGCCAGCAGGGAACAGGGGTCTCGTTCACCCCTCCACTTT.

This chain connects TRBV10-3 to TRBJ1-1; 8 nucleotides match TRBD1. The V gene's germline CDR1 is ENHRY and CDR2 SYGVKD. The ends lost 5 bases at V and 5 bases at J; junction bases unmatched: 10. This CDR3 has 15 amino acids. In nucleotides, the CDR3 is TGTGCCATCAGTTCCCGGACAGGGTCGGAGACTGAAGCTTTCTTT. Its translation: CAISSRTGSETEAFF.

V gene TRBV5-1 combines with J gene TRBJ2-2, with 10 bases aligning to TRBD1. With 4 bases clipped from V and 0 bases from J, the junction kept 3 bases outside the gene matches. This CDR3 has 16 amino acids. Germline CDR1 and CDR2: SGHRS and YFSETQ. CDR3 sequence reads: CASSHGQGANTGELFF. DNA for the CDR3: TGCGCCAGCAGCCATGGACAGGGGGCGAACACCGGGGAGCTGTTTTTT.

This clone was observed a single time. The chain carries TRBV5-4 and TRBJ2-1; D is uncertain. Deletions cut 1 base from V and 6 bases from J, with 2 bases between. The CDR3 loop spans 11 amino acids. CDR1 SGHNT and CDR2 YYREEE come from the germline V gene (reference sequence). CDR3 DNA: TGTGCCAGCAGCTTGTTCAATGAGCAGTTCTTC. It specifies CASSLFNEQFF.

The gene calls are TRBV4-1 and TRBJ2-1; TRBD2 might be the D (5 bases). Trimming shortened V by 0 bases and J by 3 bases, and 12 bases separated the two germline ends. Germline CDR1 and CDR2: MGHRA and YSYEKL. The CDR3 loop spans 16 amino acids. The CDR3 protein is CASSQDLASSYNEQFF. Written as DNA, the CDR3 is TGCGCCAGCAGCCAAGATCTGGCTAGCAGCTACAATGAGCAGTTCTTC.

The DNA of the CDR3 is TGTGCCACCAGCAGAGGTACCTCAGGGAATCACGAGCAGTACTTC. Protein sequence: CATSRGTSGNHEQYF. V and J are TRBV15 and TRBJ2-7, with D possibly matching TRBD1 (5 bases). Germline lookup yields CDR1 LNHNV and CDR2 YYDKDF (reference sequence). The CDR3 sequence is 15 residues long. Deletions cut 1 base from V and 5 bases from J, with 15 bases between.

The chain has TRBV7-9 and TRBJ1-4; no reliable D call. CDR1 SEHNR and CDR2 FQNEAQ come from the germline V gene (reference sequence). CDR3 size: 12 residues. V was clipped by 5 bases and J by 7 bases, with 8 bases between them. CDR3 region: CASSLSVEKLFF. The DNA of the CDR3 is TGTGCCAGCAGCCTATCTGTTGAAAAACTGTTTTTT.

The chain has TRBV7-9 and TRBJ2-5, with D uncertain. The CDR3 loop spans 11 amino acids. Germline-derived CDR1 and CDR2 are SEHNR and FQNEAQ (reference sequence). Between the trimmed V and J ends, which lost 4 bases and 4 bases, there was a span of 4 bases. The CDR3 is CASSSGETQYF. The CDR3 nucleotides are TGTGCCAGCAGCTCGGGAGAGACCCAGTACTTC.

At least ten counts were recorded for this clone. The chain uses TRBV6-4 and TRBJ2-5; D might be TRBD1 (5 bases). V was pared by 4 bases and J by 7 bases, with 22 bases between. This CDR3 is 16 amino acids long. Germline values: CDR1 MRHNA, CDR2 SNTAGT. CDR3: CASSVVGEKEIGTQYF. The CDR3 DNA follows: TGTGCCAGCAGTGTGGTAGGGGAAAAAGAGATCGGGACCCAGTACTTC.

This chain uses TRBV18 with TRBJ1-5; TRBD1 is a possible D gene (6 bases). Germline V lookup: CDR1 KGHSH, CDR2 LQKENI. The CDR3 consists of 15 residues. The ends were cut back, 0 bases at V and 6 bases at J, with 12 bases in the middle. The CDR3 loop is CASSPPGGQLQPQHF. The CDR3 DNA sequence: TGTGCCAGCTCACCACCCGGGGGGCAGCTTCAGCCCCAGCATTTT.

The gene calls are TRBV5-4 and TRBJ1-2, with a tentative D call TRBD1 (5 bases). Trimming took off 4 bases at V and 2 bases at J, with 9 bases between the two ends. This CDR3 has 13 amino acids. CDR1 SGHNT and CDR2 YYREEE come from the germline V gene (reference sequence). The CDR3 spells CASSRDSNYGYTF. For the CDR3, the DNA is TGTGCCAGCAGCCGCGACAGCAACTATGGCTACACCTTC.

This clone was seen many times. The CDR3 spells CASSPRLAGGGNEQFF. The CDR3 region has the DNA TGTGCCAGCAGCCCAAGGCTAGCGGGAGGGGGCAATGAGCAGTTCTTC. J is TRBJ2-1 and V is TRBV7-3; 12 bases align to TRBD2. The trim removed 5 bases at V and 6 bases at J, leaving 8 bases unmatched. From germline, CDR1 is SGHTA and CDR2 FQGTGA. The CDR3 consists of 16 residues.

The V call is TRBV25-1, the J call TRBJ1-4; the match to TRBD1 covers 8 bases. The CDR3 is made up of 16 amino acids. Trimming cost V 4 bases and J 7 bases; bases outside gene matches: 11. Looked up from germline, CDR1 is MGHDK and CDR2 is SYGVNS. The CDR3 is CASSAYSGGAGEKLFF. The CDR3 DNA reads TGTGCCAGCAGTGCGTATTCAGGGGGCGCGGGTGAAAAACTGTTTTTT.

The chain is built from TRBV18 and TRBJ2-3; 8 nucleotides line up with TRBD2. The CDR3 runs 15 residues. The V gene end was trimmed by 1 base and the J gene end by 0 bases; junction bases not matched to a gene: 0. The germline gives CDR1 KGHSH, CDR2 LQKENI. CDR3 residues: CASSPLAGSTDTQYF. The DNA of the CDR3 is TGTGCCAGCTCACCACTAGCGGGGAGCACAGATACGCAGTATTTT. The whole variable domain, remainder taken from reference TRBV18 and TRBJ2-3, is NAGVMQNPRHLVRRRGQEARLRCSPMKGHSHVYWYRQLPEEGLKFMVYLQKENIIDESGMPKERFSAEFPKEGPSILRIQQVVRGDSAAYFCASSPLAGSTDTQYFGPGTRLTVL.

The chain employs TRBV7-9 and TRBJ2-1; 13 bases agree with TRBD2. This CDR3 has 16 residues. V shed 7 bases, J shed 8 bases, and the junction held 11 bases outside the gene matches. Germline CDR1 and CDR2: SEHNR and FQNEAQ (reference sequence). In DNA, the CDR3 is TGTGCCAGCAAAACTACCGGGACTAGCGGGACCCATGAGCAGTTCTTC. Its protein product is CASKTTGTSGTHEQFF.

The chain recombines TRBV6-4 with TRBJ1-6; D might be TRBD1 (5 bases). Germline V gene data show CDR1 as MRHNA and CDR2 as SNTAGT. The CDR3 loop spans 13 amino acids. The ends were cut back, 2 bases at V and 10 bases at J, with 9 bases in the middle. DNA of the CDR3: TGTGCCAGCAGTGACCAGGGTGGCTCACCCCTCCACTTT. It encodes CASSDQGGSPLHF.

This clone showed up just once. This chain links TRBV18 with TRBJ1-5; 8 bases align to TRBD1. CDR3 length: 15 amino acids. V lost 5 bases, J lost 0 bases, and 3 bases stayed unmatched. CDR1 and CDR2 (germline): KGHSH, LQKENI. The DNA of the CDR3 is TGTGCCAGCTCATCGACAGGGGATAGCAATCAGCCCCAGCATTTT. Protein product: CASSSTGDSNQPQHF.

The table lists this clone with a count of one. The chain uses TRBV7-2 and TRBJ2-7; 8 bases are a match to TRBD2. The CDR3 covers 17 residues. Germline V CDR1 and CDR2: SGHTA, FQGNSA. V trimming: 5 bases; J trimming: 0 bases; junction bases outside the gene matches: 12. In DNA, the CDR3 is TGTGCCAGCAGCCGGGAGGGGACTTACCTGAGCTCCTACGAGCAGTACTTC. This gives the protein CASSREGTYLSSYEQYF.

The chain uses TRBV2 and TRBJ2-5; TRBD1 matches 9 bases. With 3 bases clipped from V and 1 base from J, the junction kept 6 bases outside the gene matches. This CDR3 has 16 residues. CDR1 SNHLY and CDR2 FYNNEI come from the germline V gene. The CDR3 loop is CASSDPGTGPQETQYF. Written as DNA, the CDR3 is TGTGCCAGCAGTGACCCCGGGACAGGGCCCCAAGAGACCCAGTACTTC.

V and J are TRBV10-3 and TRBJ2-1; the match to TRBD2 covers 12 bases. Germline assignment: CDR1 ENHRY and CDR2 SYGVKD. Losses at the gene ends were 7 bases for V and 6 bases for J; bases not matched to a gene: 4. The length of the CDR3 is 14 residues. The CDR3 sequence: CAITPSGRANEQFF. For the CDR3, the DNA is TGTGCCATCACTCCTAGCGGGAGGGCCAATGAGCAGTTCTTC.

The chain joins TRBV19 to TRBJ2-7; no firm D call. CDR3 length: 13 amino acids. Germline V gives CDR1 LNHDA, CDR2 SQIVND (reference sequence). The V and J ends lost 2 bases and 3 bases respectively, with 8 bases between them. The CDR3 here is CASSITPSYEQYF. In DNA, the CDR3 is TGTGCCAGTAGTATAACCCCAAGCTACGAGCAGTACTTC.